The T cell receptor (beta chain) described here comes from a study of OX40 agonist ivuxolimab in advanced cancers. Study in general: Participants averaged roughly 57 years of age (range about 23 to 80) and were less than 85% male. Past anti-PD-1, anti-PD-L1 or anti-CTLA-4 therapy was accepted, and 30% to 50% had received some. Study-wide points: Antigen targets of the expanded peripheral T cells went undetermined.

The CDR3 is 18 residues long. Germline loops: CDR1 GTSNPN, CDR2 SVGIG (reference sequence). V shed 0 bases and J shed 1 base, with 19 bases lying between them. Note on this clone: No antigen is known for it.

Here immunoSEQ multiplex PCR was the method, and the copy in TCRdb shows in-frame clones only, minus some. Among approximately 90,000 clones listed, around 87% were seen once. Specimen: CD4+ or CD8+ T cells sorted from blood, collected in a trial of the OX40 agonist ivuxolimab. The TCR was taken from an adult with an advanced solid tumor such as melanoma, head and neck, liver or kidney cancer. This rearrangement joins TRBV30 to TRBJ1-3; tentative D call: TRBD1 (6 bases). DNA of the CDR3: TGTGCCTGGAGTGTAAAGCACCAACAGGGATCTTCTGGAAACACCATATATTTT. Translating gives CAWSVKHQQGSSGNTIYF. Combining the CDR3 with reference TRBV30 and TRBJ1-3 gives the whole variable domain SQTIHQWPATLVQPVGSPLSLECTVEGTSNPNLYWYRQAAGRGLQLLFYSVGIGQISSEVPQNLSASRPQDRQFILSSKKLLLSDSGFYLCAWSVKHQQGSSGNTIYFGEGSWLTVV.